This T cell receptor (beta chain) is drawn from a study of shared clonotypes between healthy human individuals. Findings and caveats of the study: A handful of donors had 4% to 5% of their naive CD4 clonotypes in common. The authors sampled blood alone, and tissue repertoires likely differ.

Trimming left V 10 bases short and J 0 bases short, with 9 bases between. The germline V gene has CDR1 SEHNR and CDR2 FQNEAQ (reference sequence). This CDR3 has 12 amino acids. About this clone: Its cognate antigen is unknown.

In the study's own analysis: Filtering differed for immunoSEQ, which gave only junction sequences without quality scores. Assay: immunoSEQ multiplex PCR; the TCRdb copy retains only in-frame clones and omits some. That table furnishes V, J and clone size, whereas the DNA furnished D and trimming. The repertoire holds about 320,000 clones, with roughly 84% as singletons. The rearrangement joins TRBV7-9 to TRBJ1-1; D may be TRBD1 (6 bases). Sequenced input: memory CD8+ T cells sorted from blood. Subset indicated: CD45RO+ cells pooled with CCR7-negative TemRA cells. The sequence was obtained from a man between 18 and 29 years old in good health. In DNA form, the CDR3 reads TGTGCCACCGGACAGATGAACACTGAAGCTTTCTTT. Its translation is CATGQMNTEAFF.